The rows below give T cell receptor beta chains drawn from one sample of a study of cytomegalovirus exposure and HLA in healthy donors. Assay: immunoSEQ multiplex PCR; the TCRdb copy retains only in-frame clones and omits some. The table shows 110,000 or so clones, with more than 70% occurring only once. Material: PBMCs. The receptors stem from a woman in her 30s in good health and CMV-seronegative. Both conserved end residues are part of each CDR3. A D gene is named only where the DNA matches it firmly. Clone size is given for some rows only: seen once, a few or many times, or a class if the clone is expanded.

v_call	d_call	j_call	clone_size	cdr3_nt	cdr3_aa
TRBV5-1	.	TRBJ1-5	.	TGCGCCAGCAGCTTGTGCGGGGTACGTCATCAGCCCCAGCATTTT	CASSLCGVRHQPQHF
TRBV7-2	.	TRBJ1-1	.	TGTGCCAGCCTTACCTCACCCGGGGATCGTTCTGAAGCTTTCTTT	CASLTSPGDRSEAFF
TRBV9	TRBD1	TRBJ1-5	once	TGTGCCAGCAGCCAGGGACAGGGGCTCGGTCAGCCCCAGCATTTT	CASSQGQGLGQPQHF
TRBV7-5	.	TRBJ2-5	.	TGTGCCAGAAGCCCCCACAGACTAGTATTCGAGGAGACCCAGTACTTC	CARSPHRLVFEETQYF
TRBV28	TRBD1	TRBJ1-2	.	TGTGCCAGCAGTCCAACCCCAGGGGGCAGGGCCTATGGCTACACCTTC	CASSPTPGGRAYGYTF
TRBV19	TRBD1	TRBJ1-1	.	TGTGCCAGTAGTATAGGCTTAGGGGGCCGTAACACTGAAGCTTTCTTT	CASSIGLGGRNTEAFF
TRBV15	.	TRBJ1-5	.	TGTGCCACCAGCAGATCCTCGCAGGGCGCACAGCCCCAGCATTTT	CATSRSSQGAQPQHF
TRBV4-1	.	TRBJ1-5	few	TGCGCCAGCAGCCACCGGGAGGCGGACAATCAGCCCCAGCATTTT	CASSHREADNQPQHF
TRBV11-2	TRBD1	TRBJ1-3	once	TGTGCCAGCAGCCCCTGGACAGGGATCGGCCCTGGAAACACCATATATTTT	CASSPWTGIGPGNTIYF
TRBV9	.	TRBJ1-4	.	TGTGCCAGCAGCGTAGAAGCCTCAAGTTATGAAAAACTGTTTTTT	CASSVEASSYEKLFF
TRBV6-5	.	TRBJ1-2	.	TGTGCCACCCAGTTAAGTGGGGGCAACTATGGCTACACCTTC	CATQLSGGNYGYTF
TRBV5-4	.	TRBJ2-5	.	TGTGCCAGCAGTGTCAGGGTAAAGCAAGAGACCCAGTACTTC	CASSVRVKQETQYF
TRBV29-1	TRBD1	TRBJ2-7	.	TGCAGCGCTTGGACAGGATCCTACGAGCAGTACTTC	CSAWTGSYEQYF
TRBV7-8	.	TRBJ1-6	.	TGTGCCAGCGAGGCCCTCCACTTT	CASEALHF
TRBV7-3	.	TRBJ2-3	.	TGTGCCAGCAGCCCGATTAGCGGTACAGATACGCAGTATTTT	CASSPISGTDTQYF
TRBV12-1	.	TRBJ1-1	.	TGTGCCAGCAGCTTTGACTCTCCTAGGACAGGGGGCGAAATTATGACTGAAGCTTTCTTT	CASSFDSPRTGGEIMTEAFF
TRBV7-2	.	TRBJ1-6	few	TGTGCCAGCAGCCACGTCGGGATTTCACCCCTCCACTTT	CASSHVGISPLHF
TRBV5-4	TRBD1	TRBJ1-1	.	TGTGCCAGCAGTCAAGCAGCAGGGGGCGCAAACACTGAAGCTTTCTTT	CASSQAAGGANTEAFF
TRBV9	.	TRBJ1-1	.	TGTGCCAGCAGCGTAGGGCTCGGGGAGAACACTGAAGCTTTCTTT	CASSVGLGENTEAFF
TRBV5-6	.	TRBJ2-5	.	TGTGCCAGCAGCCCTCGGGGGTTCCAAGAGACCCAGTACTTC	CASSPRGFQETQYF
TRBV11-2	TRBD1	TRBJ1-5	.	TGTGCCAGCAGCCCCGGGACAGGGAATCAGCCCCAGCATTTT	CASSPGTGNQPQHF
TRBV19	.	TRBJ1-1	.	TGTGCCAGTACAGGGATTAACACTGAAGCTTTCTTT	CASTGINTEAFF
TRBV6-6	TRBD2	TRBJ2-3	.	TGTGCCAGCAGACTGACTAGCGGGGGGGCCAGAGATACGCAGTATTTT	CASRLTSGGARDTQYF
TRBV30	TRBD1	TRBJ1-1	.	TGTGCCTGGAAAACAGGGGCAAACACTGAAGCTTTCTTT	CAWKTGANTEAFF
TRBV19	.	TRBJ1-1	.	TGTGCCAGTAGTCTGCGGGGTGAGTGGAACACTGAAGCTTTCTTT	CASSLRGEWNTEAFF
TRBV4-2	TRBD2	TRBJ2-1	.	TGTGCCAGCAGCCAAGATCAGGGACTAGGTGGTGAGCAGTTCTTC	CASSQDQGLGGEQFF
TRBV7-2	TRBD1	TRBJ1-4	.	TGTGCCAGCAGCCCGCGGACAGGGCGGGAAAAACTGTTTTTT	CASSPRTGREKLFF
TRBV7-9	TRBD2	TRBJ2-3	.	TGTGCCAGCAGCTCCCCCCCCGGGACTAACACAGATACGCAGTATTTT	CASSSPPGTNTDTQYF
TRBV30	.	TRBJ1-2	.	TGTGCCTGCAGGGGTTACGGCTACACCTTC	CACRGYGYTF
TRBV9	TRBD2	TRBJ2-5	.	TGTGCCAGCAGTCTAGCCGGGGGGGCAGTAGAGACCCAGTACTTC	CASSLAGGAVETQYF
TRBV5-6	.	TRBJ2-5	.	TGTGCCAGCAGCTTGGTCGACCAAGAGACCCAGTACTTC	CASSLVDQETQYF
TRBV2	TRBD2	TRBJ2-1	.	TGTGCCAGCAGGACGGGGGGACTCTCCTACAATGAGCAGTTCTTC	CASRTGGLSYNEQFF